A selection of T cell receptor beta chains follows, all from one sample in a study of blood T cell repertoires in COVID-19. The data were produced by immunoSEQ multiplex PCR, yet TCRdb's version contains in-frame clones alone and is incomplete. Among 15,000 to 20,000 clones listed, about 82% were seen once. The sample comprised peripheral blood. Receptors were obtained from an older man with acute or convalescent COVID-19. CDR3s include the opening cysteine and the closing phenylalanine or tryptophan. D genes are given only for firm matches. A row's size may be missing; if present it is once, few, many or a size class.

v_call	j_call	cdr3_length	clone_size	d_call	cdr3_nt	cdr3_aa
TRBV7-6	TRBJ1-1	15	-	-	TGTGCCAGCAGCTCCAGCGACGGAGGTCGGACTGAAGCTTTCTTT	CASSSSDGGRTEAFF
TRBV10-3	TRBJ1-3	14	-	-	TGTGCCATCAGTGAGTCCCGGGACAGAAACACCATATATTTT	CAISESRDRNTIYF
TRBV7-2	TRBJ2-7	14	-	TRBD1	TGTGCCAGCAGCTCACGACAGGGTCCCTACGAGCAGTACTTC	CASSSRQGPYEQYF
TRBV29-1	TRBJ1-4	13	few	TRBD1	TGCAGCGGGCGGACAGGTTATAATGAAAAACTGTTTTTT	CSGRTGYNEKLFF
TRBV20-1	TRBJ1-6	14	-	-	TGCAGTGCTAGTTGGCGGGCGGGAGGCTCACCCCTCCACTTT	CSASWRAGGSPLHF
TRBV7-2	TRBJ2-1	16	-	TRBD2	TGTGCCAGCAGCTCCCGACTAGCGGGGGGTATGGATGAGCAGTTCTTC	CASSSRLAGGMDEQFF
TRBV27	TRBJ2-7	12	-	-	TGTGCCAGCAGTCCTGACAGGATAAAGCAGTACTTC	CASSPDRIKQYF
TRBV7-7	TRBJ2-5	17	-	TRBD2	TGTGCCAGCAGCTTACTCTCCGGGACTAGCACCTGGGAGACCCAGTACTTC	CASSLLSGTSTWETQYF
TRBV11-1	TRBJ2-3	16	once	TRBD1	TGTGCCAGCAGCTTATTTCGGGACAGGAGCAGGAATACGCAGTATTTT	CASSLFRDRSRNTQYF
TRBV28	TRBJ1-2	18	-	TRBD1	TGTGCCAGCACCTCATTGGGGTCAGGGGGCAGGGATAACTATGGCTACACCTTC	CASTSLGSGGRDNYGYTF
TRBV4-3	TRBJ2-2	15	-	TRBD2	TGCGCCAGCAGCCAAAGCGGGGGGGCAATCGGGGAGCTGTTTTTT	CASSQSGGAIGELFF
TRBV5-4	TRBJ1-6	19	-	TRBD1	TGTGCCAGCAGCTTGGTTTTGGACAGTCTCTCAGGGGGTTATTCACCCCTCCACTTT	CASSLVLDSLSGGYSPLHF
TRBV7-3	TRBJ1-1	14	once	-	TGTGCCAGCAGCGCGTTCGGGGTCGACACTGAAGCTTTCTTT	CASSAFGVDTEAFF
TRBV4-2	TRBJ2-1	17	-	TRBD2	TGTGCCAGCAGCCAAGAGGCCTGGCGGGGGGCCTACAATGAGCAGTTCTTC	CASSQEAWRGAYNEQFF
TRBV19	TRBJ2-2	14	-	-	TGTGCCAGTAGAGGGCAGGGGCGTACCGGGGAGCTGTTTTTT	CASRGQGRTGELFF
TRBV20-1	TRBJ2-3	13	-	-	TGCAGTGCTAGTTGGGCCGCGCCAGATACGCAGTATTTT	CSASWAAPDTQYF
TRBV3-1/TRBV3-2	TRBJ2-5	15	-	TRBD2	TGTGCCAGCAGCCAAATACTAGCGGTGCAAGAGACCCAGTACTTC	CASSQILAVQETQYF
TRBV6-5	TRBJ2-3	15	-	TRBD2	TGTGCCAGCAGACTAGCGGGGGCTAGCACAGATACGCAGTATTTT	CASRLAGASTDTQYF
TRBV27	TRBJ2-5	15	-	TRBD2	TGTGCCAGCAGTTTAACGGCGGGGGGGCCGAAGACCCAGTACTTC	CASSLTAGGPKTQYF
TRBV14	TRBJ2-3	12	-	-	TGTGCCAGCAGTTATGGCACAGATACGCAGTATTTT	CASSYGTDTQYF
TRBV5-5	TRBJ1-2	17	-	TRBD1	TGTGCCAGCAGCCCTGGGACAGGGGTATGGGTAAACTATGGCTACACCTTC	CASSPGTGVWVNYGYTF
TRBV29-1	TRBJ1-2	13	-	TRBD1	TGCAGCGTTCAAGCAGGGGGCAAATATGGCTACACCTTC	CSVQAGGKYGYTF
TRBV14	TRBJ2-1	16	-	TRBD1	TGTGCCAGCAGCCAAACAATATCGGACAGGCTCGATGAGCAGTTCTTC	CASSQTISDRLDEQFF
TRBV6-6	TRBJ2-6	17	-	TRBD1	TGTGCCAGCAGTCTCCGACAGGGGGGCTCTGGGGCCAACGTCCTGACTTTC	CASSLRQGGSGANVLTF
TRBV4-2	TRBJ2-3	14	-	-	TGTGCCAGCAGCCAAAACTTACGCACAGATACGCAGTATTTT	CASSQNLRTDTQYF
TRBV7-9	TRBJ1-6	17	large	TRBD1	TGTGCCAGCAGCTCCCACGACTGGACAGGGCCAGGTTCACCCCTCCACTTT	CASSSHDWTGPGSPLHF
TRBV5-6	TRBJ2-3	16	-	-	TGTGCCAGCAGCTTTTCCTATCTGTTCTCGTCAGATACGCAGTATTTT	CASSFSYLFSSDTQYF
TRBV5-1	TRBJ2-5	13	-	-	TGCGCCAGCAGCCGATTGGAGATGGAGACCCAGTACTTC	CASSRLEMETQYF
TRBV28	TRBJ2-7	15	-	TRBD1	TGTGCCAGCAATTCAGCAGGGGGTGGATCCTACGAGCAGTACTTC	CASNSAGGGSYEQYF
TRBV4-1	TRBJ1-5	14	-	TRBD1	TGCGCCAGCAGCCAACGACAGGGAGGTCAGCCCCAGCATTTT	CASSQRQGGQPQHF
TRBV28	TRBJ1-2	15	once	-	TGTGCCAGCACCCACCCCTCGGGGGGGCTAGGGGGCTACACCTTC	CASTHPSGGLGGYTF
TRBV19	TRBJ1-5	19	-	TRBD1	TGTGCCAGTAGTAGTGGAGGGGGCTGGAGTCTCGCGGGCAATCAGCCCCAGCATTTT	CASSSGGGWSLAGNQPQHF
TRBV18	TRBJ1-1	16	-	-	TGTGCCAGCTCACCGATGGGGGGGCAGGAGAACACTGAAGCTTTCTTT	CASSPMGGQENTEAFF
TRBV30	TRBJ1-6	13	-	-	TGTGCCTGGAGTAGCAGGGGCTATTCACCCCTCCACTTT	CAWSSRGYSPLHF
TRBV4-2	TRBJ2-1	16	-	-	TGTGCCAGCAGCCCCCGAGTGAGCGGAGCTTACAATGAGCAGTTCTTC	CASSPRVSGAYNEQFF
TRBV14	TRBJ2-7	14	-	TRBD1	TGTGCCAGCAGCCAGACGACAGGGTCAGGGGAGCAGTACTTC	CASSQTTGSGEQYF
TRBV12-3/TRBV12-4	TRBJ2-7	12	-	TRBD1	TGTGCCAGCAGTAACAGGGGGTACGAGCAGTACTTC	CASSNRGYEQYF
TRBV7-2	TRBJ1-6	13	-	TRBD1	TGTGCCAGCAGCTTCCCGACAGGGCTACCCCTCCACTTT	CASSFPTGLPLHF
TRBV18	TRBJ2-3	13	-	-	TGTGCCAGCTCACCACTAGTCACAGATACGCAGTATTTT	CASSPLVTDTQYF
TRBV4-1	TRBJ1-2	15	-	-	TGCGCCAGCAGCCCTGTAGTCGAGCTTAACTATGGCTACACCTTC	CASSPVVELNYGYTF
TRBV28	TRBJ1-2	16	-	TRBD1	TGTGCCAGCAGTACATTCGACAGGGTGTGGAACCATGGCTACACCTTC	CASSTFDRVWNHGYTF
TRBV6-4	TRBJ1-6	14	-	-	TGTGCCAGCAGTTTTACAAGCGATGATTCACCCCTCCACTTT	CASSFTSDDSPLHF
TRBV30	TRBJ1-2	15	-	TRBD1	TGTGCCTGGAAAATAACGACAGGGACCTCGGAGGGCTACACCTTC	CAWKITTGTSEGYTF
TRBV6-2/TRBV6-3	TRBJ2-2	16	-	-	TGTGCCAGCAGTTACCTGCCGGGATTCAACACCGGGGAGCTGTTTTTT	CASSYLPGFNTGELFF
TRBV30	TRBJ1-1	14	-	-	TGTGCCTGGAGTGTCTTGACTCCGAACACTGAAGCTTTCTTT	CAWSVLTPNTEAFF
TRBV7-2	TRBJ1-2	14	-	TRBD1	TGTGCCAGCAGCTCGGGACAGGGGTTCGATGGCTACACCTTC	CASSSGQGFDGYTF
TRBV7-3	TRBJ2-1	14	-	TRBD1	TGTGCCAGCAGCTGGACAGGGGAATACAATGAGCAGTTCTTC	CASSWTGEYNEQFF
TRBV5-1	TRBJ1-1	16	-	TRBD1	TGCGCCAGCAGCTTGATGGGACAGGGACCGCGGACTGAAGCTTTCTTT	CASSLMGQGPRTEAFF
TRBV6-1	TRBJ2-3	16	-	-	TGTGCCAGCAGTGGCAGACAGCTATCTTCCACAGATACGCAGTATTTT	CASSGRQLSSTDTQYF
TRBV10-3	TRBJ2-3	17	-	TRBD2	TGTGCCACCAGCCGGGAGCGGGGGGAACGGGGCACAGATACGCAGTATTTT	CATSRERGERGTDTQYF
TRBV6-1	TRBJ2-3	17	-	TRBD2	TGTGCCAGCAGTGAACTCGTAGCGGGGAGTGACACAGATACGCAGTATTTT	CASSELVAGSDTDTQYF
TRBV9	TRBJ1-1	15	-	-	TGTGCCAGCAGCGTAGCAGGGGTCGGAATGACTGAAGCTTTCTTT	CASSVAGVGMTEAFF
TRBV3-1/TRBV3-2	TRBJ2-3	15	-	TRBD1	TGTGCCAGCAGCCGACTACAGGGGCTTGGAGATACGCAGTATTTT	CASSRLQGLGDTQYF
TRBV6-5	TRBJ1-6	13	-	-	TGTGCCAGCAGGCCGGACAGAACTTCACCCCTCCACTTT	CASRPDRTSPLHF